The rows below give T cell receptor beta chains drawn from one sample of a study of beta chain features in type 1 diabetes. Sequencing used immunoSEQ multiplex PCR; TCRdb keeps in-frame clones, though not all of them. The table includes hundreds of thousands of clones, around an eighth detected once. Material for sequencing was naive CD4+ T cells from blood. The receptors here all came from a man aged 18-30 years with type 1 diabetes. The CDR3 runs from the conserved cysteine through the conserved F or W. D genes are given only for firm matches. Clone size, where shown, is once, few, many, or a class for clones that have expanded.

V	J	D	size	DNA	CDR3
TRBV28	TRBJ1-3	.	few	TGTGCCAGCAGTTCCTCGGGGCAAGGAAACACCATATATTTT	CASSSSGQGNTIYF
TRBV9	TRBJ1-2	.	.	TGTGCCAGCAGCGTAGATCAGAACTATGGCTACACCTTC	CASSVDQNYGYTF
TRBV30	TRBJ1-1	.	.	TGTGCCTGGACTCAAACGAACACTGAAGCTTTCTTT	CAWTQTNTEAFF
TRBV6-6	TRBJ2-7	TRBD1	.	TGTGCCACCACCCTGGGACAGGGAAGGTACGAGCAGTACTTC	CATTLGQGRYEQYF
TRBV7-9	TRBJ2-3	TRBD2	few	TGTGCCAGCAGCATTCCGCTAGCGGGGGGCACAGATACGCAGTATTTT	CASSIPLAGGTDTQYF
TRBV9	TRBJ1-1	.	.	TGTGCCAGCAGCGTCGCAGGGAGCACTGAAGCTTTCTTT	CASSVAGSTEAFF
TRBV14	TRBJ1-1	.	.	TGTGCCAGCAGCCAACTACGAGGGGCGGAGAACACTGAAGCTTTCTTT	CASSQLRGAENTEAFF
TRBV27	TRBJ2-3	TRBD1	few	TGTGCCAGCACGCGACAGGGGGCCGATACGCAGTATTTT	CASTRQGADTQYF
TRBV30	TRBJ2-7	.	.	TGTGCCTCGACTATAAGGGCATCCTACGAGCAGTACTTC	CASTIRASYEQYF
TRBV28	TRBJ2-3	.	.	TGTGCCAGCCGCCCGGGGGGCAACACAGATACGCAGTATTTT	CASRPGGNTDTQYF
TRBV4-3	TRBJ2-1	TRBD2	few	TGCGCCAGCAGCCCCTCGGGACTAGCGATCTACAATGAGCAGTTCTTC	CASSPSGLAIYNEQFF
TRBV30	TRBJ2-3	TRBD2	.	TGTGCCTGGAGTGTATCCCCATTTACTAGCGGGGGGGCCGTAACAGATACGCAGTATTTT	CAWSVSPFTSGGAVTDTQYF
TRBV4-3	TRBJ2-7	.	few	TGCGCCAGCAGCCAAGATCTTCGATTTGAGCAGTACTTC	CASSQDLRFEQYF
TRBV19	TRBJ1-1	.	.	TGTGCCAGTATATCGGGCCGCCTCATCGAGGACACTGAAGCTTTCTTT	CASISGRLIEDTEAFF
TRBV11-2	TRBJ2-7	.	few	TGTGCCAGCAGCTTCGACAGGTCCCTCTACGAGCAGTACTTC	CASSFDRSLYEQYF
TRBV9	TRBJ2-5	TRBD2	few	TGTGCCAGCAGCGCCGGGACTAGCGGGGGGACACAAGAGACCCAGTACTTC	CASSAGTSGGTQETQYF
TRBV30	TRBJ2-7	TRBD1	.	TGTGCCTGGAGTCCCGGACAGGGCTTCTACGAGCAGTACTTC	CAWSPGQGFYEQYF
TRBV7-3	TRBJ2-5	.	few	TGTGCCAGCAGCTTACTCAGGGGTGGAGAAGAGACCCAGTACTTC	CASSLLRGGEETQYF
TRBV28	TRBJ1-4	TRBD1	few	TGTGCCAGCAGTTTACAGGGCAGGGGGCTTGAAAAACTGTTTTTT	CASSLQGRGLEKLFF
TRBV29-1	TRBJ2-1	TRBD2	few	TGCAGCGTCAACCCCGGGACTAGCCCCCACAATGAGCAGTTCTTC	CSVNPGTSPHNEQFF
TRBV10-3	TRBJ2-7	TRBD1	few	TGTGCCATCAAGGGACAGGATTCCTACGAGCAGTACTTC	CAIKGQDSYEQYF
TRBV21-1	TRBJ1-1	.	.	TGTGCCAGCAGCAAAGGGACCACGGGGGCTTTCTTT	CASSKGTTGAFF
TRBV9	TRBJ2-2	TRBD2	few	TGTGCCAGCAGCGTACCCGGGGGGGCCGAGGAGCTGTTTTTT	CASSVPGGAEELFF
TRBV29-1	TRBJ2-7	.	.	TGCAGCGTTGTGGATCTTCCCTACGAGCAGTACTTC	CSVVDLPYEQYF
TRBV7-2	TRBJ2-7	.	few	TGTGCCAGCAGCTTGCTCCCGGACAGCTATACGGGCTACGAGCAGTACTTC	CASSLLPDSYTGYEQYF
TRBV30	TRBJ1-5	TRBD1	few	TGTGCCTGGAGTGGTCCAGGGGGCGAATTCAATCAGCCCCAGCATTTT	CAWSGPGGEFNQPQHF
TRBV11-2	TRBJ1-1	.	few	TGTGCCAGCACCACGCCGGAGGGTAAGAACACTGAAGCTTTCTTT	CASTTPEGKNTEAFF
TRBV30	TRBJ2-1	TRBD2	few	TGTGCCTGGACCAGCAGCGGACTAGTTCCCTACAATGAGCAGTTCTTC	CAWTSSGLVPYNEQFF
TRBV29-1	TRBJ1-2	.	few	TGCAGCGTTGAAGTGTTTACGTCAGGCCGAGGGTGGAACTATGGCTACACCTTC	CSVEVFTSGRGWNYGYTF
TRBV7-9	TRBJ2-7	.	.	TGTGCCAGCAGCTTAGGGCTTGGGGCAGGTTGGGAGCAGTACTTC	CASSLGLGAGWEQYF
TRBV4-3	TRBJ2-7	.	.	TGCGCCAGCAGCCAAGATTGGACGGGGGGCTCATCCTACGAGCAGTACTTC	CASSQDWTGGSSYEQYF
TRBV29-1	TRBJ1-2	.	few	TGCAGCGTTGGGCGGACAGCGGGCGCTTCTAACTATGGCTACACCTTC	CSVGRTAGASNYGYTF
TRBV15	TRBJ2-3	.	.	TGTGCCACCAGATCCCGGGCCACAGATACGCAGTATTTT	CATRSRATDTQYF
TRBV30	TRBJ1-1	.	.	TGTGCCTGGATCAAGAACACTGAAGCTTTCTTT	CAWIKNTEAFF